The TCR beta chain described here comes from a study of patients and donors after allogeneic stem cell transplantation. Trimming took 0 bases from V and 3 from J, leaving 17 bases between them. The germline V gene encodes CDR1 SGHDN and CDR2 FVKESK. The CDR3 loop spans 17 amino acids. TCRdb called the RT-PCR reads again in MiXCR, with one record for every CDR3 protein. The sample carries fewer than 250,000 distinct CDR3 sequences, over 12% recorded once. Material: blood, either unsorted or a sorted T cell fraction (not recorded which). The receptor was isolated from a human donor who was either an allogeneic HSCT recipient or a stem cell or donor lymphocyte infusion donor (not recorded which). It is not recorded whose cells these are; they may come from a transplant donor. The gene calls are TRBV14 and TRBJ1-1; weak D call: TRBD1 (6 bases). For the CDR3, the DNA is TGTGCCAGCAGCCAAGATAGGACAGCGCTGGCCTACACTGAAGCTTTCTTT. The encoded protein is CASSQDRTALAYTEAFF.